The source of this T cell receptor (beta chain) is a study of OX40 agonist ivuxolimab in advanced cancers. J lost 0 bases, V lost 0 bases, and 5 bases had no gene match. Per germline, CDR1 SGDLS and CDR2 YYNGEE. The length of the CDR3 is 18 residues. Sequencing was performed with immunoSEQ multiplex PCR; in TCRdb, only in-frame clones are kept and a portion is missing. The sample shows 95,000 to 100,000 clones, about four fifths of them seen only once. The chain carries TRBV9 and TRBJ2-5, with 13 bases that match TRBD2. This TCR derives from an adult with an advanced solid tumor such as melanoma, head and neck, liver or kidney cancer. Sequencing used CD4+ or CD8+ T cells sorted from blood, obtained in a trial of the OX40 agonist ivuxolimab. The CDR3 DNA reads as TGTGCCAGCAGCGTAGCCACTAGCGGGGGGGAACACCAAGAGACCCAGTACTTC. This codes for CASSVATSGGEHQETQYF.